The present T cell receptor (beta chain) was sequenced within a study of identical twins. Findings and caveats of the study: Beta out-of-frame sequences showed weaker excess sharing between twins. Fewer insertions characterized abundant cord blood beta clonotypes, whereas memory repertoires showed none. Zero-insertion findings could be partly confounded by invariant cells (MAIT and iNKT cells).

Germline CDR1 reads SQVTM; CDR2 reads ANQGSEA. V shed 4 bases and J shed 0 bases, with 15 bases lying between them. The CDR3 spans 15 residues. This clonotype was recorded many times. Its antigen remains unidentified. In TCRdb, the 5' RACE reads were re-called with MiXCR into one record per CDR3 protein. Here the sample spans approximately 690,000 distinct CDR3 sequences, around 6% being singletons. Input material: naive T cells sorted from blood. The receptor's source is a man aged 18 to 29 in good health. V is TRBV29-1 and J is TRBJ1-2; D not certain. In nucleotides, the CDR3 is TGCAGCGTTGGAGGGTCACCACCATCTAACTATGGCTACACCTTC. The encoded protein is CSVGGSPPSNYGYTF.